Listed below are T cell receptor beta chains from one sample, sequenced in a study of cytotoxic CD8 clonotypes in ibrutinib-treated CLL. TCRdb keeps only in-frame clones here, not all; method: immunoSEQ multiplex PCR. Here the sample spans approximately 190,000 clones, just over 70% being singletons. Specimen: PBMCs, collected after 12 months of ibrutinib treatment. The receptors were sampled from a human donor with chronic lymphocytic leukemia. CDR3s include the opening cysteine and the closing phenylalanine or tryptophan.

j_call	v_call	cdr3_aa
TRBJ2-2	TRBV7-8	CASGHRTEPGELFF
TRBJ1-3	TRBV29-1	CSAGTAEDSGNTIYF
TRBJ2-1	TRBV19	CASSIYIGRASEQFF
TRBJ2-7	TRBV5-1	CASSQGHWGSYEQYF
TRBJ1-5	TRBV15	CATSTQRANQPQHF
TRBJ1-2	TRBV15	CATSRAGQIYGYTF
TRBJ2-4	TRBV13	CASTSGLAKNIQYF
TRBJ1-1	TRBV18	CASSPARTTEAFF
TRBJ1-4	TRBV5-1	CASSLAPATNEKLFF
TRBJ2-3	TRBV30	CAWSASGGNTQYF
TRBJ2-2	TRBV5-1	CASSLAQASNTGELFF
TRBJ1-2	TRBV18	CASSREVNYGYTF
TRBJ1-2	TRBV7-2	CASSLTRGRGYTF
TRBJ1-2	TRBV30	CAWSDRALYGYTF
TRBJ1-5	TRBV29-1	CSVVLGVTGGNQPQHF
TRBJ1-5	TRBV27	CASSLRAGGRGNQPQHF
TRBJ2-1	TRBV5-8	CASSLEAGRYNEQFF
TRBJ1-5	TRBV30	CAWSVRRLYSNQPQHF
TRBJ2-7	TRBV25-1	CASSPPFSPYEQYF
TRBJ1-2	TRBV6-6	CASRGQEGNYGYTF
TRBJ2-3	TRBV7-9	CASSASGADTQYF
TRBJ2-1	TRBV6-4	CASSVSWASGTAYGEQFF
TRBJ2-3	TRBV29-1	CSVDRYPIDTQYF
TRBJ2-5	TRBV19	CASSWGEETQYF
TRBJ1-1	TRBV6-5	CASNLFRGPTEAFF